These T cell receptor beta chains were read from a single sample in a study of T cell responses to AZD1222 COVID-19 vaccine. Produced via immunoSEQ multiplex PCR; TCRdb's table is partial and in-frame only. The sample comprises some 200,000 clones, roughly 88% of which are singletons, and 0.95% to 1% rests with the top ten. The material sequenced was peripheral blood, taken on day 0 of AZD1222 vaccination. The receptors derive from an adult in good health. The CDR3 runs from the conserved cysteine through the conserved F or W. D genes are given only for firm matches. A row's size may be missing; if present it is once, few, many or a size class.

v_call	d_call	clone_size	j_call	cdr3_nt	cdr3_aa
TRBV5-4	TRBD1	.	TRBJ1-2	TGTGCCAGCAGCTTGGTGGCAGGGGGTAGCGGCTACACCTTC	CASSLVAGGSGYTF
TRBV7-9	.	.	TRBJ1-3	TGTGCCAGCAGCTTATTTTTTTCTGGAAACACCATATATTTT	CASSLFFSGNTIYF
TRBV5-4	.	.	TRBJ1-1	TGTGCCAGCAGCTTGGCGGGGGTGATGAACACTGAAGCTTTCTTT	CASSLAGVMNTEAFF
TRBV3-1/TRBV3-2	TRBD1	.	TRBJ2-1	TGTGCCAGCAGCCGATCGACAGGGGGTGAGCAGTTCTTC	CASSRSTGGEQFF
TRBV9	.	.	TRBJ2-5	TGTGCCAGCAGCGCTAATTCGGGAGAGACCCAGTACTTC	CASSANSGETQYF
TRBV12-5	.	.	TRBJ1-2	TGTGCTAGTGGTGACGGAAGGTATGGCTACACCTTC	CASGDGRYGYTF
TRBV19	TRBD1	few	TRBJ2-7	TGTGCCAGTAGTGTCCGACAGGGGCGCAACTACGAGCAGTACTTC	CASSVRQGRNYEQYF
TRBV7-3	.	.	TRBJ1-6	TGTGCCAGCAGCCCGGGTCAACGGAATAATTCACCCCTCCACTTT	CASSPGQRNNSPLHF
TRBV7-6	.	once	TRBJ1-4	TGTGCCAGCAGCCCGGGACACTCTAATGAAAAACTGTTTTTT	CASSPGHSNEKLFF
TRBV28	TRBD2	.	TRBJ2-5	TGTGCCAGCAGTTTCACCCTAGCGGGAGCCGGGACCTCGCGGACCCAGTACTTC	CASSFTLAGAGTSRTQYF
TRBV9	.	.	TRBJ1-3	TGTGCCAGCAGCGTCGGATTTGGAAACACCATATATTTT	CASSVGFGNTIYF
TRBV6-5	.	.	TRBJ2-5	TGTGCCAGCAGTTATACAGGGCGTCGGGAGACCCAGTACTTC	CASSYTGRRETQYF